Each of the 17 T cell receptor beta chains below was sequenced from the same sample in a study of stem cell transplantation in POMP-related autoinflammatory disease. Libraries were prepared by immunoSEQ multiplex PCR; TCRdb keeps only in-frame clonotypes and omits some of them. Of tens of thousands of clones listed, just over 90% are singletons. The starting material was CD4+ T cells from PBMCs, obtained after stem cell transplantation. The receptors stem from a human patient with POMP-related autoinflammation and immune dysregulation (PRAID). Some T cells may possibly be graft donor cells.

This chain links TRBV2 with TRBJ2-5; D not certain. Germline CDR1 and CDR2: SNHLY and FYNNEI. The CDR3 is 12 residues long. V lost 7 bases and J 10 bases, leaving 16 bases between the germline ends. The CDR3 loop is CASNLGPRSQYF. CDR3 sequence (DNA): TGTGCCAGCAACCTAGGTCCCCGGAGCCAGTACTTC.

The chain joins TRBV5-1 to TRBJ2-2; the match to TRBD1 covers 10 bases. Germline assignment: CDR1 SGHRS and CDR2 YFSETQ. CDR3 length: 14 residues. Trimming removed 7 bases from V and 4 bases from J; junction bases left unmatched: 4. CDR3: CASRQGAGTGELFF. CDR3 coding DNA: TGCGCCAGCCGACAGGGGGCCGGCACCGGGGAGCTGTTTTTT.

The V gene is TRBV28, the J gene TRBJ2-5; D remains unclear. V was trimmed by 4 bases and J by 3 bases, leaving 15 bases between them. This CDR3 is built from 15 residues. Per the germline V gene, CDR1 is MDHEN and CDR2 is SYDVKM. The CDR3 here is CASSSSRRRKETQYF. The CDR3 nucleotides read TGTGCCAGCAGTTCCAGCCGGCGAAGGAAAGAGACCCAGTACTTC.

This clone was observed a handful of times. This rearrangement joins TRBV24-1 to TRBJ2-1; TRBD2 aligns across 9 bases. The CDR3 has 13 residues. V was pared by 3 bases and J by 9 bases, with 2 bases of the junction left unmatched. The germline V gene has CDR1 KGHDR and CDR2 SFDVKD. CDR3 region: CATSDPSGIEQFF. The CDR3 DNA follows: TGTGCCACCAGTGATCCTAGCGGGATTGAGCAGTTCTTC.

This rearrangement joins TRBV7-6 to TRBJ2-3; unclear D gene. Germline V gene data show CDR1 as SGHVS and CDR2 as FNYEAQ. The CDR3 sequence is 15 residues long. V was clipped by 3 bases and J by 4 bases, with 14 bases between them. The CDR3: CASSFLGLRSDTQYF. The CDR3 DNA sequence: TGTGCCAGCAGCTTTCTAGGGTTGAGGTCAGATACGCAGTATTTT.

This clone was detected once. The chain couples TRBV21-1 to TRBJ1-5; the D segment call TRBD1 is taken from the table without a DNA check. TRBV21-1 is labeled a pseudogene. This CDR3 is built from 19 residues. The CDR3 protein is CASSKVWDRVCWSNQPQHF. CDR3 sequence (DNA): TGTGCCAGCAGCAAAGTTTGGGACAGGGTATGCTGGAGCAATCAGCCCCAGCATTTT.

This clone was counted between two and nine times. This chain links TRBV7-9 with TRBJ1-6, with D unresolved. Trimming cost V 4 bases and J 7 bases, with 8 bases left between them. Germline V lookup: CDR1 SEHNR, CDR2 FQNEAQ (reference sequence). This CDR3 has 13 residues. DNA for the CDR3: TGTGCCAGCAGCTCGAGTTCCAATTCACCCCTCCACTTT. As protein: CASSSSSNSPLHF.

The chain carries TRBV28 and TRBJ2-3; D possibly corresponds to TRBD2 (5 bases). The CDR3 is made up of 13 amino acids. The germline V gene has CDR1 MDHEN and CDR2 SYDVKM. Trimming took off 8 bases at V and 1 base at J, with 10 bases between the two ends. The CDR3 is CASEFSGTDTQYF. The CDR3 nucleotides are TGTGCCAGCGAGTTTAGCGGCACAGATACGCAGTATTTT.

V gene TRBV5-1 combines with J gene TRBJ2-3; 11 nucleotides line up with TRBD2. This CDR3 contains 17 residues. Losses at the gene ends were 0 bases for V and 1 base for J; bases not matched to a gene: 4. The germline V gene has CDR1 SGHRS and CDR2 YFSETQ. The DNA for the CDR3 is TGCGCCAGCAGCTTGGCCGAGACTAGCGGGGGCACAGATACGCAGTATTTT. Amino acid sequence: CASSLAETSGGTDTQYF.

The chain's CDR3 is CSASRHPQETQYF. CDR3 nucleotide sequence: TGCAGTGCTAGTAGGCACCCGCAAGAGACCCAGTACTTC. The V and J genes are TRBV20-1 and TRBJ2-5, with unresolved D. CDR1 is DFQATT, CDR2 SNEGSKA, per germline (reference sequence). V lost 3 bases, J lost 2 bases, and 10 bases lay in between. This CDR3 is built from 13 residues.

The chain has TRBV27 and TRBJ1-2; 10 positions agree with TRBD1. Germline assignment: CDR1 MNHEY and CDR2 SMNVEV (reference sequence). This CDR3 region has 14 residues. V lost 3 bases and J lost 4; bases outside the gene matches: 2. CDR3 DNA sequence: TGTGCCAGCAGTTTCCGGGACAGGGGCTATGGCTACACCTTC. It yields the protein CASSFRDRGYGYTF.

The chain links TRBV30 to TRBJ2-7; 8 bases match TRBD2. CDR3 length: 15 residues. Germline CDR1 and CDR2: GTSNPN and SVGIG (reference sequence). V was clipped by 3 bases and J by 4 bases; unmatched bases: 11. CDR3: CAWRPGGAGLYEQYF. The CDR3 DNA sequence: TGTGCCTGGAGACCGGGGGGGGCGGGACTTTACGAGCAGTACTTC. The full variable domain, in which reference TRBV30 and TRBJ2-7 provide the parts outside the CDR3, is SQTIHQWPATLVQPVGSPLSLECTVEGTSNPNLYWYRQAAGRGLQLLFYSVGIGQISSEVPQNLSASRPQDRQFILSSKKLLLSDSGFYLCAWRPGGAGLYEQYFGPGTRLTVT.

The chain has TRBV10-1 and TRBJ2-7; 8 nucleotides line up with TRBD1. CDR3 size: 13 residues. After removal of 4 bases from V and 6 bases from J, the junction contained 5 bases not matched to a gene. The germline gives CDR1 WNHNN, CDR2 SYGVQD (reference sequence). The CDR3 sequence is CASSATGGSEQYF. CDR3 sequence (DNA): TGCGCCAGCAGTGCTACAGGGGGTTCCGAGCAGTACTTC.

The J gene is TRBJ2-6, the V gene TRBV3-1 (or the pseudogene TRBV3-2); D is ambiguous. V shed 6 bases and J shed 0 bases, with 3 bases lying between them. Germline V lookup: CDR1 LGHDT, CDR2 YNNKEL (reference sequence). CDR3 length: 13 amino acids. The DNA of the CDR3 is TGTGCCAGCAGGATCTCTGGGGCCAACGTCCTGACTTTC. As protein: CASRISGANVLTF.

The rearrangement uses TRBV28 and TRBJ1-3; no definite D call. Trimming left V 2 bases short and J 0 bases short, with 2 bases between. The CDR3 totals 13 residues. The V gene's germline CDR1 is MDHEN and CDR2 SYDVKM. The CDR3 nucleotides are TGTGCCAGCAGTTTAATCTCTGGAAACACCATATATTTT. Its protein product is CASSLISGNTIYF.

The chain recombines TRBV28 with TRBJ2-5; D is unclear. Trimming took 2 bases from V and 0 from J, leaving 19 bases between them. Germline CDR1 and CDR2: MDHEN and SYDVKM. The CDR3 totals 18 residues. The CDR3 is CASSLHHFRYKNQETQYF. CDR3 sequence (DNA): TGTGCCAGCAGTTTACACCACTTTAGATACAAGAACCAAGAGACCCAGTACTTC.

J is TRBJ1-1 and V is TRBV28; D is ambiguous. CDR3 length: 15 residues. The germline gives CDR1 MDHEN, CDR2 SYDVKM. V was clipped by 0 bases and J by 1 base, with 9 bases between them. The CDR3 coding sequence is TGTGCCAGCAGTTTATGGGGATTTGGGAACACTGAAGCTTTCTTT. This gives the protein CASSLWGFGNTEAFF.